This TCR beta chain comes out of a study of T cell responses to AZD1222 COVID-19 vaccine. Overall study results and limits: Donors in the cohort were predominantly white British and more often female, and clonal diversity was possibly underestimated. The number of AZD1222 recipients seropositive at baseline was only 6 or 7. Targeting of unmutated variant regions was reportedly seen in nearly half of spike-specific TCRs.

The protocol was immunoSEQ multiplex PCR, while the TCRdb copy is restricted to in-frame clones and leaves out a portion. The table includes 85,000 to 90,000 clones, 90% to 95% detected once. The V end lost 3 bases, the J end lost 9 bases, and 9 bases lay between the germline ends. This CDR3 has 13 residues. CDR1 MDHEN and CDR2 SYDVKM come from the germline V gene. With regard to this clone: The antigen is not known.

This clonotype originated in an adult in good health. The chain combines TRBV28 with TRBJ1-6; D ambiguous. The sequenced sample was peripheral blood, obtained on day 0 of MenACWY control vaccination. The CDR3 DNA is TGTGCCAGCAGTTTGGGAAGGTTTTCACCCCTCCACTTT. It yields the protein CASSLGRFSPLHF.